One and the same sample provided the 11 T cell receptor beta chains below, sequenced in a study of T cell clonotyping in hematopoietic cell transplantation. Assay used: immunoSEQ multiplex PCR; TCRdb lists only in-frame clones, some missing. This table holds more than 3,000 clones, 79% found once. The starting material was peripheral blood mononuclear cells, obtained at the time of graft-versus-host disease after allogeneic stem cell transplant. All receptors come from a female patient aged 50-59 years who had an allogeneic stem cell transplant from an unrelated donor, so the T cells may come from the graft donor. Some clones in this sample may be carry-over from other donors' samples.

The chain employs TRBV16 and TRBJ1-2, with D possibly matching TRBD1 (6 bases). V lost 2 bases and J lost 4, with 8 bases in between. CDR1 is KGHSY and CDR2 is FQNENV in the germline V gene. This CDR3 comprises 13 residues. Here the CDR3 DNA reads TGTGCCAGCAGCCAAGGCAGGGGCTATGGCTACACCTTC. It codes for CASSQGRGYGYTF.

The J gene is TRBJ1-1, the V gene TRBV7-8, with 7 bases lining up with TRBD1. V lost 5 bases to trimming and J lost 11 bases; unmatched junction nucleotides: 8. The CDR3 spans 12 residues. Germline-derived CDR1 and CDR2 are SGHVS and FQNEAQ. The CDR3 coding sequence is TGTGCCAGCAGCCGGACGACAGGGAAGGCTTTCTTT. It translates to CASSRTTGKAFF.

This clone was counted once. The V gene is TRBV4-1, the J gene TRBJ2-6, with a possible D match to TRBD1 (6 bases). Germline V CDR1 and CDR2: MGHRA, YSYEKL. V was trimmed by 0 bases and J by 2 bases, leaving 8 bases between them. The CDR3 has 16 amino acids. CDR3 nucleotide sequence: TGCGCCAGCAGCCAAGATAGGGGGACTGGGGCCAACGTCCTGACTTTC. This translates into CASSQDRGTGANVLTF.

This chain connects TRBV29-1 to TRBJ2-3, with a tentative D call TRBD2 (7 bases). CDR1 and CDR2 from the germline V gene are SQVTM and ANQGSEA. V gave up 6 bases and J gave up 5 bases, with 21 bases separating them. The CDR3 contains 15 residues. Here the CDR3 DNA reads TGCAGCGTACAAGGGGGGGACACGGGGGGAGATACGCAGTATTTT. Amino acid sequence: CSVQGGDTGGDTQYF.

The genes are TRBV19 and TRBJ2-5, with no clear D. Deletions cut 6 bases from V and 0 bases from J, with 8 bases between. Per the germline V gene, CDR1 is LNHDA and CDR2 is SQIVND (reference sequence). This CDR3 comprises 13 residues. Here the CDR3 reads CASSTSYQETQYF. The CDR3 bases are TGTGCCAGTAGCACGTCGTACCAAGAGACCCAGTACTTC.

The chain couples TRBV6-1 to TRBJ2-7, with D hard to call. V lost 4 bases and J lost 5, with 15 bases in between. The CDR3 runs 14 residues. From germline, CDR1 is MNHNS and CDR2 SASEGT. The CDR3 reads CASSVSVSLDEQYF. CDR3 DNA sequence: TGTGCCAGCAGTGTTAGTGTCAGTCTCGACGAGCAGTACTTC.

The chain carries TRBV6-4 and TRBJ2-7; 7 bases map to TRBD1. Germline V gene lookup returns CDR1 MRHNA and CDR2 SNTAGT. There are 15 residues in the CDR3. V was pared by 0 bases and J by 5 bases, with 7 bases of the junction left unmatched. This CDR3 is CASSDSGTDRNEQYF. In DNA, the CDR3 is TGTGCCAGCAGTGACTCGGGGACAGATCGCAACGAGCAGTACTTC.

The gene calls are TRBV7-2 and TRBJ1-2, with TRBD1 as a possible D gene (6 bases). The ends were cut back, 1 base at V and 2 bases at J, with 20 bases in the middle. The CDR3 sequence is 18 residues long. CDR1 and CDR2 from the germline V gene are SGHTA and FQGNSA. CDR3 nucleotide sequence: TGTGCCAGCAGCTTAGAAGGACAGCTATTCGCCCTGAACTATGGCTACACCTTC. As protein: CASSLEGQLFALNYGYTF.

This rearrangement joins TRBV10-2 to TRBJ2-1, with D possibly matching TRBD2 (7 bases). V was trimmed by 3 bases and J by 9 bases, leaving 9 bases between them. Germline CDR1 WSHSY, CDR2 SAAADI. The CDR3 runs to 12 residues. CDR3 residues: CASSEGGGEQFF. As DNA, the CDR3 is TGCGCCAGCAGTGAAGGGGGGGGTGAGCAGTTCTTC.

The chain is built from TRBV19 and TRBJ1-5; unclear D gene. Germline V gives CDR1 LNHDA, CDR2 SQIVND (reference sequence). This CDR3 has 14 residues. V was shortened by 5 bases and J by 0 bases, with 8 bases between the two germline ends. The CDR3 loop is CASSDFYSNQPQHF. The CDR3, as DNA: TGTGCCAGTAGTGATTTTTATAGCAATCAGCCCCAGCATTTT.

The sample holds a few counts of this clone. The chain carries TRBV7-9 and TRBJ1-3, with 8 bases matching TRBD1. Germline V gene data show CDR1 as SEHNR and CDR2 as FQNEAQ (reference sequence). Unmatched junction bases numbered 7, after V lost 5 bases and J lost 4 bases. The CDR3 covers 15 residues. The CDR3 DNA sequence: TGTGCCAGCAGCCTAGGGACAGGTGGAGGAAACACCATATATTTT. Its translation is CASSLGTGGGNTIYF.